The sequence of this TCR beta chain was determined in a study of control samples from healthy donors and cancer patients. The table came from immunoSEQ multiplex PCR; TCRdb's copy has only in-frame clones and leaves some out. Seen here are 100,000 to 150,000 clones, roughly 91% observed once, and the top ten hold about 7.9%. This clone occurred a few times. With 3 bases removed from V and 7 bases from J, the gap between germline ends came to 15 bases. Germline CDR1 reads SGHVS; CDR2 reads FNYEAQ. This CDR3 is built from 14 residues. This chain links TRBV7-6 with TRBJ1-2; D not certain. The TCR was taken from a man aged 50 to 59 with head and neck cancer. The sample was PBMCs. The CDR3 DNA reads TGTGCCAGCAGCTTGGGTGAAGGAGTGGGTGGCTACACCTTC. Translated, it gives CASSLGEGVGGYTF.